These 24 T cell receptor beta chains came from one sample sequenced in a study of blood T cells in healthy people across ages. Next came a second PCR, run for about 7 to 11 cycles, which used a sample-barcoded 5' primer along with a J-beta primer mix. TCRdb reprocessed the 5' RACE reads via MiXCR and lists one record per CDR3 protein. The sample includes approximately 900,000 distinct CDR3 sequences, roughly 29% of them seen just once. These same data were also listed under a study on T cells of mothers and their children.

The sample comprised blood. Receptors originate from a woman in her 40s in good health.

This clonotype has a count of ten or more. The V and J genes are TRBV20-1 and TRBJ1-1, with D possibly being TRBD1 (5 bases). Germline-derived CDR1 and CDR2 are DFQATT and SNEGSKA (reference sequence). Trimming pared 0 bases from V and 8 bases from J, leaving 16 bases between. The CDR3 runs 14 residues. The CDR3: CSARDRAYNYEAFF. The DNA for the CDR3 is TGCAGTGCTAGAGACAGGGCCTACAACTACGAAGCTTTCTTT.

The V and J genes are TRBV5-1 and TRBJ2-5; the match to TRBD2 covers 9 bases. The germline V gene has CDR1 SGHRS and CDR2 YFSETQ. This CDR3 comprises 14 residues. Trimming at V came to 4 bases and at J to 3 bases, leaving 4 bases not matched to a gene. CDR3 loop: CASSTVAGEETQYF. As DNA, the CDR3 is TGCGCCAGCAGCACCGTAGCGGGGGAAGAGACCCAGTACTTC.

On this clonotype: A much larger clone lies a single base off, so this may be a read error. CDR3 in DNA: TGTGCCAGCAGTCCGGGATCCTTTTACGAGCAGTTCTTC. Amino acid sequence: CASSPGSFYEQFF. The genes are TRBV12-3 or TRBV12-4 and TRBJ2-1; a weak D match, TRBD2 (5 bases). V gave up 5 bases and J gave up 10 bases, with 15 bases separating them. The CDR3 spans 13 residues.

The rearrangement joins TRBV2 to TRBJ2-1; TRBD2 might be the D (5 bases). V dropped 7 bases and J dropped 7 bases, with 20 bases sitting between them. The CDR3 totals 15 residues. In germline, CDR1 is SNHLY, CDR2 FYNNEI. The CDR3 nucleotides read TGTGCCAGCAACTACGGACTCAGAATTAGGAATGAGCAGTTCTTC. It specifies CASNYGLRIRNEQFF.

As for this clonotype: A much larger clone differs from this one at a single base, so this may be a read error. The V gene is TRBV7-3, the J gene TRBJ1-2, with 7 bases aligning to TRBD1. The CDR3 runs to 15 residues. Germline loops: CDR1 SGHTA, CDR2 FQGTGA. The CDR3 nucleotides are TGTGTCAGCAGCTCGACCGGGACAGAAAACTATGGCTACACCTTC. This encodes CVSSSTGTENYGYTF.

This clonotype was seen a few times. V gene TRBV5-1 combines with J gene TRBJ2-5, with a weak D call TRBD1 (6 bases). V was pared by 0 bases and J by 2 bases, with 11 bases between. CDR1 and CDR2 (germline): SGHRS, YFSETQ. The CDR3 totals 15 residues. CDR3 nucleotide sequence: TGCGCCAGCAGCTTGGGCACCGGACAGCAAGAGACCCAGTACTTC. Translating gives CASSLGTGQQETQYF.

This chain joins TRBV28 and TRBJ2-2, with a tentative D call TRBD2 (5 bases). The CDR3 extends over 16 amino acids. V lost 6 bases and J lost 2, with 16 bases in between. Per germline, CDR1 MDHEN and CDR2 SYDVKM. CDR3 protein: CASSSVRAVNTGELFF. CDR3 DNA sequence: TGTGCCAGCAGCTCGGTGAGGGCGGTAAACACCGGGGAGCTGTTTTTT.

This clonotype was seen many times. This rearrangement joins TRBV29-1 to TRBJ2-5; unclear D gene. V shed 5 bases and J shed 2 bases, with 12 bases lying between them. Germline V gene lookup returns CDR1 SQVTM and CDR2 ANQGSEA. CDR3 length equals 13 residues. The DNA for the CDR3 is TGCAGCGTTTCTCACAGTATTCAAGAGACCCAGTACTTC. Translating gives CSVSHSIQETQYF.

This clonotype was picked up many times. V and J are TRBV25-1 and TRBJ1-1; D might be TRBD1 (6 bases). V was shortened by 4 bases and J by 0 bases, with 9 bases between the two germline ends. Germline V gene data show CDR1 as MGHDK and CDR2 as SYGVNS. The CDR3 consists of 14 residues. The chain's CDR3 is CASSGTVMNTEAFF. As DNA, the CDR3 is TGTGCCAGCAGTGGGACAGTGATGAACACTGAAGCTTTCTTT.

The CDR3 DNA follows: TGTGCCAGCAGCCCACGCGGACAGGGGGCGGTGGTATGTGAGCAGTACTTC. Amino acid sequence: CASSPRGQGAVVCEQYF. The V gene is TRBV11-2, the J gene TRBJ2-7, with 11 nucleotides matching TRBD1. Germline CDR1 reads SGHAT; CDR2 reads FQNNGV. The CDR3 has 17 residues. V shed 5 bases and J 7 bases; nucleotides not matched to a gene: 16.

This clonotype was seen repeatedly, ten times or more. This chain uses TRBV4-1 with TRBJ2-7, with a possible D match to TRBD1 (6 bases). The CDR3 spans 14 residues. The germline CDR1 and CDR2 sequences are MGHRA and YSYEKL. The V gene lost 4 bases and the J gene lost 3 bases, with 13 bases spanning the gap. The CDR3 spells CASSPGQIGYEQYF. CDR3 nucleotide sequence: TGCGCCAGCAGCCCCGGACAGATAGGCTACGAGCAGTACTTC.

The chain recombines TRBV20-1 with TRBJ1-5; D gene unclear. CDR1 is DFQATT, CDR2 SNEGSKA, per germline (reference sequence). V was pared by 6 bases and J by 3 bases, with 9 bases between. The CDR3 spans 12 residues. CDR3 in DNA: TGCAGTGCAGTGGAGGCCAATCAGCCCCAGCATTTT. Protein sequence: CSAVEANQPQHF.

The table lists this clonotype with a count of one. One base away lies a much larger clone, so this may be a sequencing read error. The V call is TRBV12-3 or TRBV12-4, the J call TRBJ2-7, with no clear D. V lost 5 bases to trimming and J lost 12 bases, with 17 bases between them. The CDR3 totals 12 residues. This CDR3 is CASSPTAETRYF. The CDR3 DNA is TGTGCCAGCAGTCCTACAGCAGAGACCCGGTACTTC.

This clonotype was picked up many times. The chain couples TRBV4-3 to TRBJ1-2, with 12 bases fitting TRBD1. The germline V gene encodes CDR1 LGHNA and CDR2 YSLEER. Trimming cost V 3 bases and J 0 bases; bases outside gene matches: 11. This CDR3 has 19 residues. CDR3: CASSHPGTGGSGANYGYTF. CDR3 DNA: TGCGCCAGCAGCCACCCCGGGACAGGGGGCTCGGGGGCTAACTATGGCTACACCTTC.

This clonotype was detected ten times or more. The chain recombines TRBV6-2 or TRBV6-3 with TRBJ1-6, with 9 bases identical to TRBD1. V trimming: 2 bases; J trimming: 7 bases; junction bases outside the gene matches: 12. Germline CDR1 reads MNHEY; CDR2 reads SVGEGT. The CDR3 consists of 18 residues. Written as DNA, the CDR3 is TGTGCCAGCAGTTACGACGCCGGGACAGGGCCTAAAAATTCACCCCTCCACTTT. The encoded protein is CASSYDAGTGPKNSPLHF.

V is TRBV20-1 and J is TRBJ2-3, with D hard to call. Deletions cut 1 base from V and 4 bases from J, with 6 bases between. CDR1 DFQATT and CDR2 SNEGSKA come from the germline V gene (reference sequence). This CDR3 comprises 12 residues. CDR3 region: CSARVTPDTQYF. Written as DNA, the CDR3 is TGCAGTGCTAGAGTTACCCCAGATACGCAGTATTTT.

This clonotype has just a few counts. The chain uses TRBV20-1 and TRBJ2-7; tentative D call: TRBD1 (5 bases). V shed 5 bases and J shed 2 bases, with 10 bases lying between them. CDR1 is DFQATT, CDR2 SNEGSKA, per germline (reference sequence). The CDR3 has 12 amino acids. In DNA form, the CDR3 reads TGCAGTGCTCAAAGACAGACCTACGAGCAGTACTTC. It codes for CSAQRQTYEQYF.

This clonotype appeared a single time. The chain couples TRBV5-5 to TRBJ1-5; D is ambiguous. This CDR3 contains 15 residues. CDR1 SGHKS and CDR2 YYEKEE come from the germline V gene (reference sequence). The germline V and J ends were trimmed by 3 bases and 3 bases, with 13 bases remaining between them. The CDR3 sequence is CASSSGRTINQPQHF. CDR3 bases: TGTGCCAGCAGCTCGGGGAGAACGATCAATCAGCCCCAGCATTTT. The whole variable domain, remainder taken from reference TRBV5-5 and TRBJ1-5, is DAGVTQSPTHLIKTRGQQVTLRCSPISGHKSVSWYQQVLGQGPQFIFQYYEKEERGRGNFPDRFSARQFPNYSSELNVNALLLGDSALYLCASSSGRTINQPQHFGDGTRLSIL.

This rearrangement joins TRBV4-1 to TRBJ1-4; TRBD1 agrees at 9 bases. The CDR3 consists of 15 residues. Trimming at V came to 5 bases and at J to 8 bases, leaving 9 bases not matched to a gene. CDR1 and CDR2 (germline): MGHRA, YSYEKL. CDR3 coding DNA: TGCGCCAGCAGCGTTACCGGGACAGGGTACGAAAAACTGTTTTTT. It codes for CASSVTGTGYEKLFF.

This clonotype was seen only a few times. The genes are TRBV7-9 and TRBJ2-1; D remains ambiguous. The CDR3 has 11 residues. The germline gives CDR1 SEHNR, CDR2 FQNEAQ (reference sequence). V was cut by 5 bases and J by 10 bases, with 9 bases left in between. This CDR3 is CASSQVQEQFF. CDR3 coding DNA: TGTGCCAGCAGCCAGGTACAGGAGCAGTTCTTC.

The chain has TRBV20-1 and TRBJ2-3, with TRBD2 as a possible D gene (7 bases). CDR1 DFQATT and CDR2 SNEGSKA come from the germline V gene (reference sequence). The CDR3 is 16 amino acids. V lost 3 bases to trimming and J lost 2 bases, with 18 bases between them. The CDR3 is CSARISVGGATDTQYF. The CDR3 DNA follows: TGCAGTGCTAGGATCAGCGTTGGGGGGGCCACAGATACGCAGTATTTT.

The rearrangement joins TRBV20-1 to TRBJ2-7, with 9 nucleotides matching TRBD1. CDR3 length: 14 residues. The trim removed 5 bases at V and 0 bases at J, leaving 5 bases unmatched. CDR1 DFQATT and CDR2 SNEGSKA come from the germline V gene (reference sequence). CDR3 sequence reads: CSAGDRVDSYEQYF. The CDR3 DNA follows: TGCAGTGCTGGGGACAGGGTGGACTCCTACGAGCAGTACTTC.

In the case of this clonotype: The germline gene is not matched at one end of the junction; a read error may be the cause. V and J are TRBV7-6 and TRBJ2-5; D gene ambiguous. The last part of the DNA fits TRBJ2-7 better; the J call may be wrong. This CDR3 has 15 residues. The germline V gene encodes CDR1 SGHVS and CDR2 FNYEAQ. DNA for the CDR3: TGTGCCGGCAGCTTAGCTGGGCAGGCTTCTTACGAGCAGTACTTC. Translated, it gives CAGSLAGQASYEQYF.

The gene calls are TRBV14 and TRBJ1-4, with D perhaps matching TRBD1 (5 bases). The CDR3 spans 14 residues. The ends were cut back, 4 bases at V and 7 bases at J, with 13 bases in the middle. Germline CDR1 reads SGHDN; CDR2 reads FVKESK. CDR3 protein: CASSPGHTSEKLFF. The CDR3 bases are TGTGCCAGCAGCCCTGGACATACTTCTGAAAAACTGTTTTTT.